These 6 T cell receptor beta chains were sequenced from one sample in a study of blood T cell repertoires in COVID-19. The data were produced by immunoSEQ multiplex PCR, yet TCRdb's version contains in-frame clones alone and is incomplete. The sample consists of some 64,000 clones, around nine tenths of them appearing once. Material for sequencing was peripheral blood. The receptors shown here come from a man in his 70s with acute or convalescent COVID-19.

The CDR3 coding sequence is TGTGCCAGCAGCCACTCACGGCGGGGGGGCTCTGGAAACACCATATATTTT. This codes for CASSHSRRGGSGNTIYF. This sequence joins TRBV9 and TRBJ1-3; D possibly corresponds to TRBD1 (5 bases). The V gene's germline CDR1 is SGDLS and CDR2 YYNGEE. The CDR3 spans 17 residues. V dropped 4 bases and J dropped 0 bases, with 17 bases sitting between them.

The CDR3 protein is CASSYSGTGVYEQYF. Written as DNA, the CDR3 is TGTGCCAGCAGTTACTCGGGCACGGGAGTATACGAGCAGTACTTC. The V and J genes are TRBV6-2 or TRBV6-3 and TRBJ2-7; a weak D match, TRBD2 (6 bases). This CDR3 contains 15 residues. Germline CDR1 MNHEY, CDR2 SVGEGT. Trimming removed 0 bases from V and 4 bases from J, with 13 bases in between.

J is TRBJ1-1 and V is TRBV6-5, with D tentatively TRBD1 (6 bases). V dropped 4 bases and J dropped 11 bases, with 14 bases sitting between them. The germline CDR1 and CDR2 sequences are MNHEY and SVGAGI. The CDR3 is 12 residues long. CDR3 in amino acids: CASSSGRGNAFF. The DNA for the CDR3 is TGTGCCAGCAGTTCCGGCAGGGGTAACGCTTTCTTT.

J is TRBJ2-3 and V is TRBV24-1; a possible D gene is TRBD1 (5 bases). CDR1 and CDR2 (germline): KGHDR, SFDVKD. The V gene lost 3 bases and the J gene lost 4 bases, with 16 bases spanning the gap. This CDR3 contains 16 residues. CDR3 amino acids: CATSDGATGTSDTQYF. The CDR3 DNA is TGTGCCACCAGTGATGGGGCCACTGGCACATCAGATACGCAGTATTTT.

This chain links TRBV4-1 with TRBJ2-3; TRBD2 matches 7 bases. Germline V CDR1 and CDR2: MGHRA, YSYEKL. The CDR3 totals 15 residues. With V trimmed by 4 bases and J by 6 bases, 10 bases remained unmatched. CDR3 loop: CASSPRQAGVDTQYF. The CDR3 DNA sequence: TGCGCCAGCAGCCCCCGGCAGGCGGGGGTTGATACGCAGTATTTT.

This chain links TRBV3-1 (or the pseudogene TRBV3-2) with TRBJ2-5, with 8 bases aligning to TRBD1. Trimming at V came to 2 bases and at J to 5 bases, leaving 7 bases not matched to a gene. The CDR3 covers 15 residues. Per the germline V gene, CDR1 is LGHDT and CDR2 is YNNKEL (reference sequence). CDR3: CASSQPGQGQETQYF. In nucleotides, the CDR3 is TGTGCCAGCAGCCAACCTGGACAGGGACAGGAGACCCAGTACTTC.